This T cell receptor beta chain is drawn from a study of molecular identifiers for immune sequencing clone quantification. Bulk TCR libraries used previously described methods and listed TCR primers. TCRdb re-derived calls from the PCR reads in MiXCR, one entry per CDR3 protein. The sample holds more than 250,000 distinct CDR3 sequences; around 21% are singletons and the top ten take 0.81%. Study-wide points: Clones that exceeded 20 RNA copies held over 98% of effector molecules, yet under 1% in naive cells.

V was clipped by 1 base and J by 6 bases; unmatched bases: 8. Germline-derived CDR1 and CDR2 are SGHDT and YYEEEE. This CDR3 contains 15 residues. Remarks on this clonotype: Its antigen remains unknown.

Specimen: naive CD8+ T cells from blood, with Jurkat cell RNA spiked in. Subset reported: FACS-sorted CD8+CD4-CCR7+CD45RA+ naive T cells. V is TRBV5-6 and J is TRBJ2-3, with TRBD2 matching over 7 bases. This receptor was taken from a human donor in good health. Some libraries in this study had Jurkat cell RNA spiked in. The CDR3 here is CASSLSGDRGDTQYF. The CDR3 coding sequence is TGTGCCAGCAGCTTGAGCGGGGACCGGGGGGATACGCAGTATTTT.